These T cell receptor beta chains were read from a single sample in a study of a mutant IDH1 vaccine in newly diagnosed glioma. No cognate antigen is known for these TCRs. Only in-frame clones appear in the TCRdb table, and some are missing; sequencing was by immunoSEQ multiplex PCR. In the table there are about 110,000 clones, approximately 87% of which are singletons. Sample: PBMCs, taken from a glioma patient whose treatment included an IDH1 peptide vaccine. Every receptor here comes from a woman aged 50 to 60 with glioma. CDR3s include the opening cysteine and the closing phenylalanine or tryptophan. D genes are given only for firm matches. Rows give clone size only sometimes, using once, few, many, or a class for an expanded clone.

V gene,clone size,J gene,D gene,CDR3 protein,CDR3 DNA
TRBV2,many,TRBJ1-5,NA,CASGIEGSQPQHF,TGTGCCAGCGGGATAGAGGGGAGTCAGCCCCAGCATTTT
TRBV4-1,NA,TRBJ2-5,NA,CASSQGVKETQYF,TGCGCCAGCAGCCAAGGGGTGAAAGAGACCCAGTACTTC
TRBV19,NA,TRBJ1-2,NA,CASTTSWDGYTF,TGTGCCAGTACTACCTCTTGGGACGGCTACACCTTC
TRBV5-1,NA,TRBJ1-1,TRBD1,CASSLPQGADTEAFF,TGCGCCAGCAGCTTGCCCCAGGGGGCTGACACTGAAGCTTTCTTT
TRBV30,NA,TRBJ2-1,NA,CAWGKGTTYSVF,NA
TRBV5-8,NA,TRBJ2-7,NA,CASSLTGSAEQYF,TGTGCCAGCAGCCTCACAGGGTCGGCCGAGCAGTACTTC
TRBV11-2,once,TRBJ2-5,NA,CASSWRSRDPKGETQYF,TGTGCCAGCAGCTGGAGGTCCCGGGATCCCAAGGGAGAGACCCAGTACTTC
TRBV5-1,NA,TRBJ2-7,TRBD2,CASRRLAGGHEQYF,TGCGCCAGCAGGAGACTAGCGGGAGGGCACGAGCAGTACTTC
TRBV19,NA,TRBJ2-5,NA,CASSISAWLKETQYF,TGTGCCAGTAGTATAAGCGCCTGGTTGAAGGAGACCCAGTACTTC
TRBV28,once,TRBJ1-2,NA,CASIPGGSYGYTF,TGTGCCAGCATTCCGGGGGGTAGCTATGGCTACACCTTC
TRBV6-4,NA,TRBJ2-3,TRBD1,CASPDRGTDTQYF,TGTGCCAGCCCGGACAGGGGCACAGATACGCAGTATTTT
TRBV5-8,NA,TRBJ1-1,NA,CASTWTENTEAFF,TGTGCCAGCACCTGGACGGAGAACACTGAAGCTTTCTTT
TRBV30,NA,TRBJ2-7,TRBD1,CAWSRQGIDEQYF,TGTGCCTGGAGCAGACAGGGGATCGACGAGCAGTACTTC
TRBV9,NA,TRBJ1-3,NA,CASSVSGSSGNTIYF,TGTGCCAGCAGCGTAAGCGGGAGCTCTGGAAACACCATATATTTT
TRBV9,NA,TRBJ1-4,TRBD1,CASSVGILDRGEKLFF,TGTGCCAGCAGCGTAGGAATTTTGGACAGGGGTGAAAAACTGTTTTTT
TRBV6-5,NA,TRBJ2-7,TRBD1,CASRATGTGYEQYF,TGTGCCAGCAGGGCCACCGGGACAGGTTACGAGCAGTACTTC
TRBV6-6,NA,TRBJ1-2,NA,CASRQTLSNYGYTF,TGTGCCAGCAGACAGACACTAAGCAACTATGGCTACACCTTC
TRBV5-1,NA,TRBJ1-1,NA,CASSPMGVGEAFF,TGCGCCAGCAGCCCGATGGGGGTTGGTGAAGCTTTCTTT
TRBV27,once,TRBJ2-6,NA,CASSGGQGTPGANVLTF,TGTGCCAGCAGTGGGGGGCAGGGTACTCCTGGGGCCAACGTCCTGACTTTC
TRBV5-4,NA,TRBJ2-4,NA,CASSGPRGGAKNIQYF,TGTGCCAGCAGCGGTCCCCGTGGAGGGGCTAAAAACATTCAGTACTTC
TRBV6-5,NA,TRBJ2-7,NA,CASSYSSGSVYEQYF,TGTGCCAGCAGTTACTCTTCCGGGTCCGTCTACGAGCAGTACTTC
TRBV30,NA,TRBJ1-5,NA,CAWSKDSNQPQHF,TGTGCCTGGAGTAAGGATAGCAATCAGCCCCAGCATTTT
TRBV28,NA,TRBJ2-7,NA,CASKGPSSYEQYF,TGTGCCAGCAAAGGTCCCAGCTCCTACGAGCAGTACTTC
TRBV9,few,TRBJ1-4,NA,CASSVGGLNEKLFF,TGTGCCAGCAGCGTAGGAGGCCTTAATGAAAAACTGTTTTTT
TRBV5-4,NA,TRBJ2-5,NA,CASSGPDGTQETQYF,TGTGCCAGCAGCGGCCCGGACGGGACACAAGAGACCCAGTACTTC
TRBV5-5,NA,TRBJ2-5,NA,CASSNSGDETQYF,TGTGCCAGCAGCAACTCAGGGGACGAGACCCAGTACTTC
TRBV28,NA,TRBJ2-1,TRBD1,CASRGEGARVEQFF,TGTGCCAGCAGGGGAGAGGGGGCTAGGGTTGAGCAGTTCTTC
TRBV27,NA,TRBJ2-7,TRBD2,CASSSPSGSLYEQYF,TGTGCCAGCAGTTCACCTAGCGGGAGCCTCTACGAGCAGTACTTC
TRBV2,NA,TRBJ2-7,NA,CASRATRSSYEQYF,TGTGCCAGCAGGGCGACTAGGAGCTCCTACGAGCAGTACTTC
TRBV15,once,TRBJ2-3,NA,CATRPIRGREKADTQYF,TGTGCCACCAGACCCATTCGGGGGCGGGAGAAAGCAGATACGCAGTATTTT
TRBV5-5,NA,TRBJ2-7,NA,CASSFSSSIYYEQYF,TGTGCCAGCAGCTTTTCATCTAGTATCTACTACGAGCAGTACTTC
TRBV28,NA,TRBJ1-2,NA,CASSLPGFNYGYTF,TGTGCCAGCAGTTTACCAGGGTTTAACTATGGCTACACCTTC
TRBV9,NA,TRBJ1-6,NA,CASSVEGLSSYNSPLHF,TGTGCCAGCAGCGTAGAGGGTTTGAGCTCCTATAATTCACCCCTCCACTTT
TRBV19,NA,TRBJ1-1,NA,CASSWGGNTEAFF,TGTGCCAGTAGTTGGGGTGGGAACACTGAAGCTTTCTTT
TRBV7-8,NA,TRBJ1-5,TRBD1,CASSQMTGEVDQPQHF,TGTGCCAGCAGCCAAATGACAGGGGAAGTGGATCAGCCCCAGCATTTT
TRBV7-7,NA,TRBJ2-2,NA,CASSPLVSTGELFF,TGTGCTAGCAGCCCACTCGTCTCGACCGGGGAGCTGTTTTTT
TRBV19,NA,TRBJ1-2,TRBD1,CASSSLQGRNYGYTF,TGTGCCAGTAGTTCCCTACAGGGGAGGAACTATGGCTACACCTTC
TRBV2,NA,TRBJ2-1,TRBD2,CARTSGSSYNEQFF,TGTGCCAGGACTAGCGGGAGCTCCTACAATGAGCAGTTCTTC
TRBV9,NA,TRBJ2-1,TRBD2,CASSVDPLAGGPGLF,TGTGCCAGCAGCGTAGACCCTCTAGCGGGAGGGCCCGGGCTCTTC
TRBV6-5,NA,TRBJ1-2,TRBD1,CASSEAGQVYGYTF,TGTGCCAGCAGTGAGGCCGGACAGGTCTATGGCTACACCTTC
TRBV28,NA,TRBJ1-2,TRBD1,CASSSPGQGARGYGYTF,TGTGCCAGCAGTTCCCCGGGACAGGGGGCGAGGGGCTATGGCTACACCTTC